Described below is a single T cell receptor beta chain sequence and its context. This sample stems from a study of blood T cell repertoires in COVID-19. The overall study: Both acute and convalescent COVID-19 samples were obtained from the United States, Italy and Spain. The analysed material was cDNA or gDNA that came from T cells, B-cell-depleted T cells, or PBMCs.

Per the authors' pipeline: Quantification of nucleated cells was approximated via reference gene primer amplification. Some clones are missing from TCRdb's copy, which holds only in-frame ones; the method was immunoSEQ multiplex PCR. V, J and clone size reflect that table, while D and trimming were determined from the DNA. Among about 89,000 clones listed, 81% were seen once. Germline-derived CDR1 and CDR2 are SGHTA and FQGNSA. Germline trimming cut 1 base from V and 1 base from J; bases unmatched to any gene: 9. The CDR3 is made up of 18 amino acids. V usage is TRBV7-2 and J usage is TRBJ2-5, with 10 bases aligning to TRBD2. The source of this sequence is a woman older than 75 with acute or convalescent COVID-19. Sequencing was carried out using peripheral blood. CDR3 loop: CASSLGGSGGITQETQYF. The CDR3 nucleotides read TGTGCCAGCAGCTTAGGTGGTAGCGGGGGGATCACCCAAGAGACCCAGTACTTC.